This is a list of T cell receptor beta chains from one sample in a study of CD8+ T cells in alopecia areata. Clones were read by immunoSEQ multiplex PCR, and TCRdb kept only the in-frame ones, dropping some. The table shows a few hundred thousand clones, with less than 45% occurring only once. The sample here was CD4+ T cells sorted from blood, taken around week 36, from a patient treated with tofacitinib. The receptors here all came from a human donor with alopecia areata. Each CDR3 is given with its conserved first and last residue. A D gene is named only where the DNA matches it firmly. Expanded clones get a size class; other rows say once, few or many, or leave the size out.

clone size	V gene	D gene	J gene	CDR3 DNA	CDR3 protein
NA	TRBV11-1	TRBD2	TRBJ2-1	TGTGCCAGCAGCCGAGTCGCCGGGACTAGTCTCAATGAGCAGTTCTTC	CASSRVAGTSLNEQFF
NA	TRBV6-5	NA	TRBJ2-1	TGTGCCAGCAGCTTGAAGACTGAGCAGTTCTTC	CASSLKTEQFF
once	TRBV27	NA	TRBJ2-6	TGTGCCAGCAGTTTATTGGGGGGTCCTGGGGCCAACGTCCTGACTTTC	CASSLLGGPGANVLTF
few	TRBV2	TRBD1	TRBJ2-7	TGTGCCAGCACGGGACAGGGGGCGCATGAGCAGTACTTC	CASTGQGAHEQYF
once	TRBV15	TRBD1	TRBJ2-5	TGTGCCACCAGCAGGACCCGGGACAGCCAAGAGACCCAGTACTTC	CATSRTRDSQETQYF
NA	TRBV7-2	TRBD2	TRBJ2-7	TGTGCCAGCAGCTTAGGTAGCGGGCCCTCCTACGAGCAGTACTTC	CASSLGSGPSYEQYF
NA	TRBV30	NA	TRBJ2-7	TGTGCCTGGAGTGTACAAGTCGGAGCCTTGGGCGAGCAGTACTTC	CAWSVQVGALGEQYF
few	TRBV30	NA	TRBJ1-5	TGTGCCTGGAGTCTCAGGGCTGGTCAGCCCCAGCATTTT	CAWSLRAGQPQHF
NA	TRBV2	NA	TRBJ2-5	TGTGCCAGCACATCCGGGATCCAAGAGACCCAGTACTTC	CASTSGIQETQYF
NA	TRBV25-1	NA	TRBJ2-5	TGTGCCAGCCAGGCGGGCTCAGTACATCAAGAGACCCAGTACTTC	CASQAGSVHQETQYF
NA	TRBV18	TRBD1	TRBJ2-6	TGTGCCAGCTCACCCCAGGGATCCCAGGGGGACCTGGCTGGGGCCAACGTCCTGACTTTC	CASSPQGSQGDLAGANVLTF
NA	TRBV5-6	NA	TRBJ2-1	TGTGCCAGCAGCTTCCAGGGTTTTACTGAGCAGTTCTTC	CASSFQGFTEQFF
NA	TRBV9	TRBD2	TRBJ2-1	TGTGCCAGCACTGACCGGCGGGAGAGGGGTGAGCAGTTCTTC	CASTDRRERGEQFF
few	TRBV29-1	NA	TRBJ1-1	TGCAGCGGTTCTCGGGCGGGGGGAAGCACTGAAGCTTTCTTT	CSGSRAGGSTEAFF
NA	TRBV5-6	NA	TRBJ2-1	TGTGCCAGCAGCGTAGAGGGTGAGCAGTTCTTC	CASSVEGEQFF
NA	TRBV5-1	TRBD2	TRBJ2-3	TGCGCCAGCAGCCCCTTGGGTCTAGCGGGAAGCACAGATACGCAGTATTTT	CASSPLGLAGSTDTQYF
NA	TRBV30	NA	TRBJ2-7	TGTGCCTTAGACAGAGGAGGAGAGCAGTACTTC	CALDRGGEQYF
NA	TRBV25-1	NA	TRBJ2-7	TGTGCCAGCAGTGTTACAGGGTGGGGCTACGAGCAGTACTTC	CASSVTGWGYEQYF
few	TRBV13	NA	TRBJ2-5	TGTGCCAGCAGCTTAAGGGACTACCAAGAGACCCAGTACTTC	CASSLRDYQETQYF
NA	TRBV7-8	NA	TRBJ2-2	TGTGCCAGCCCAGTGTTAACCGGGGAGCTGTTTTTT	CASPVLTGELFF
NA	TRBV11-3	NA	TRBJ2-1	TGTGCCAGCAGCTTAGGGAGTCTCTCTCGCACAGTCAACAATGAGCAGTTCTTC	CASSLGSLSRTVNNEQFF
NA	TRBV29-1	TRBD2	TRBJ2-2	TGCAGCGCTGGGCGACCGGGGCTAGCGGGTGCCGGGGAGCTGTTTTTT	CSAGRPGLAGAGELFF
NA	TRBV15	TRBD2	TRBJ2-3	TGTGCCACCAGCAGAGAGAGGGAGGGGCCAGATACGCAGTATTTT	CATSREREGPDTQYF
NA	TRBV27	NA	TRBJ1-3	TGTGCCAGCAGTTTCGACGGAAACACCATATATTTT	CASSFDGNTIYF
NA	TRBV7-8	TRBD2	TRBJ2-3	TGTGCCAGCTCCCCCCCAACTAGCGGGCGTAATACGCAGTATTTT	CASSPPTSGRNTQYF
NA	TRBV7-9	TRBD1	TRBJ2-7	TGTGCCAGCAGCCCCAGGCCGGGGGACAGGGGGACGAGGTACGAGCAGTACTTC	CASSPRPGDRGTRYEQYF
NA	TRBV11-2	NA	TRBJ1-5	TGTGCCAGCAGCTTGGGGAAGGATCAGCCCCAGCATTTT	CASSLGKDQPQHF
NA	TRBV4-1	TRBD2	TRBJ2-1	TGCGCCAGCAGCCAAGAGGCGGGACTACTAATACGTGAGCAGTTCTTC	CASSQEAGLLIREQFF
NA	TRBV2	TRBD1	TRBJ2-2	TGTGCCCAGGGGGCCGGGGAAGGCGGGGAGCTGTTTTTT	CAQGAGEGGELFF
NA	TRBV5-1	TRBD2	TRBJ2-1	TGCGCCAGCAGCTTGGCATTAAAAGCGGGAGGTTCCCTCAATGAGCAGTTCTTC	CASSLALKAGGSLNEQFF